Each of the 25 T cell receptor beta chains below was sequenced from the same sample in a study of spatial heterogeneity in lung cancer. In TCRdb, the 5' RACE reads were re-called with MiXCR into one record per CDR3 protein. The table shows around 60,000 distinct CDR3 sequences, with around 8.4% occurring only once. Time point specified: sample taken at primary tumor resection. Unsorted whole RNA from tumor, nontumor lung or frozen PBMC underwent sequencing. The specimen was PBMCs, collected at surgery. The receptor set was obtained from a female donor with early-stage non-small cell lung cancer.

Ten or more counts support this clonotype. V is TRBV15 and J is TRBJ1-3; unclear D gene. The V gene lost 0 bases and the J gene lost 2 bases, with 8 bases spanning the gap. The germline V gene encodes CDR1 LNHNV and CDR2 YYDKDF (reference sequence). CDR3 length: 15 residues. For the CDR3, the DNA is TGTGCCACCAGCAGAGATTTAACTCCTGGAAACACCATATATTTT. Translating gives CATSRDLTPGNTIYF.

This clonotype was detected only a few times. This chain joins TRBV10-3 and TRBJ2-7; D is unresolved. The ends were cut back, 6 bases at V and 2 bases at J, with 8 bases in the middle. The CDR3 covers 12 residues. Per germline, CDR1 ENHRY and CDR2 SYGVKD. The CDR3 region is CAISADAYEQYV. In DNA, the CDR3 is TGTGCCATCAGCGCCGACGCCTACGAGCAGTACGTC.

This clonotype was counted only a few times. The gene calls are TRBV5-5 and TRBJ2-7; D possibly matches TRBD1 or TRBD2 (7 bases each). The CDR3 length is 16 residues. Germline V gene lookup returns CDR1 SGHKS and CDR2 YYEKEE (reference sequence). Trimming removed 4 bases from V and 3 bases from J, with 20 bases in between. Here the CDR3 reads CASSRTGEGMGYEQYV. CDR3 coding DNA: TGTGCCAGCAGCCGCACAGGGGAGGGTATGGGCTACGAGCAGTACGTC.

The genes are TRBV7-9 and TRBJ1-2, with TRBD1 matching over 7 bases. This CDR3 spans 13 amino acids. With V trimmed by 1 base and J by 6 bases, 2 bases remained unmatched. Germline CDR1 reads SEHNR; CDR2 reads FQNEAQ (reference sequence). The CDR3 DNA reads TGTGCCAGCAGCTTAGGAGGGGGCAATGGCTACACCTTC. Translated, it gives CASSLGGGNGYTF. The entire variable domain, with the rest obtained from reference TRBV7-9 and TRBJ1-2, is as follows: DTGVSQNPRHKITKRGQNVTFRCDPISEHNRLYWYRQTLGQGPEFLTYFQNEAQLEKSRLLSDRFSAERPKGSFSTLEIQRTEQGDSAMYLCASSLGGGNGYTFGSGTRLTVV.

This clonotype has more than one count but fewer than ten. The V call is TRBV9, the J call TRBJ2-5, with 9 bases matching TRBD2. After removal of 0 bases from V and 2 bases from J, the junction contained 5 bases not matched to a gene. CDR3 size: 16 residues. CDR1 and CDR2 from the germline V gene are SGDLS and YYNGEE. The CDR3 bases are TGTGCCAGCAGCGTAGTGGGACTAGCTTTGCAAGAGACCCAGTACTTC. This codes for CASSVVGLALQETQYF.

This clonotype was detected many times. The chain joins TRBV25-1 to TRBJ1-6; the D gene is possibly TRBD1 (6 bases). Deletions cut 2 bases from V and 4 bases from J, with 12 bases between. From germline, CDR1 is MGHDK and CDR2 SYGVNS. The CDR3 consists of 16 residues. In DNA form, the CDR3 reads TGTGCCAGCAGTGAAGGCGGGGGGCGTTATAATTCACCCCTCCACTTT. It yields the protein CASSEGGGRYNSPLHF. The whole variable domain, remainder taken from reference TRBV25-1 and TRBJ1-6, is EADIYQTPRYLVIGTGKKITLECSQTMGHDKMYWYQQDPGMELHLIHYSYGVNSTEKGDLSSESTVSRIRTEHFPLTLESARPSHTSQYLCASSEGGGRYNSPLHFGNGTRLTVT.

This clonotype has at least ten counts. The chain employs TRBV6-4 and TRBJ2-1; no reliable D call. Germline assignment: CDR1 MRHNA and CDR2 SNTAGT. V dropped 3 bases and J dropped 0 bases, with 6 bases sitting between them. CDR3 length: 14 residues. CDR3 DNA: TGTGCCAGCAGTGAGCTAGGCTCCTACAATGAGCAGTTCTTC. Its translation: CASSELGSYNEQFF.

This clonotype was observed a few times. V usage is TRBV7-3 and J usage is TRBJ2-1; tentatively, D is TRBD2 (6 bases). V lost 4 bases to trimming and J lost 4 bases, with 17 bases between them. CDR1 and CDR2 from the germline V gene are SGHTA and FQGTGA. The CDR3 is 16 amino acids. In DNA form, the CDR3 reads TGTGCCAGCAGCTCCCACAGTGGGGCGGGATACAATGAGCAGTTCTTC. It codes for CASSSHSGAGYNEQFF.

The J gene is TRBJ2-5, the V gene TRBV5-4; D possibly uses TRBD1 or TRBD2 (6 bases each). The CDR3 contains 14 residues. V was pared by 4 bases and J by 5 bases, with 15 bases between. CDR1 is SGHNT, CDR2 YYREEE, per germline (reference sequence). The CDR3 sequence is CASSPEGGRETQYF. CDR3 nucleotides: TGTGCCAGCAGCCCCGAGGGGGGAAGGGAGACCCAGTACTTC.

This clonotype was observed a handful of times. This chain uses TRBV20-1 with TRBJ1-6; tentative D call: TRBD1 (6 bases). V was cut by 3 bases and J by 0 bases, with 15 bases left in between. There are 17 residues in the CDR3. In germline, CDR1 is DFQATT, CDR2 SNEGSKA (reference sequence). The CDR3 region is CSASPYRASSYNSPLHF. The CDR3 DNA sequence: TGCAGTGCTAGCCCCTACAGGGCAAGCTCCTATAATTCACCCCTCCACTTT.

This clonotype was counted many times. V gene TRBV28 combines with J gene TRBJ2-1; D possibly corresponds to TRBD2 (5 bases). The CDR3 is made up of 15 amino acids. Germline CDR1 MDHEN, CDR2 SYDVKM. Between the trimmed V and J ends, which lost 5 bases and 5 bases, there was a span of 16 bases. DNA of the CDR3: TGTGCCAGCAGTCCATCCCGGGATGGGGACAATGAGCAGTTCTTC. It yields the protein CASSPSRDGDNEQFF.

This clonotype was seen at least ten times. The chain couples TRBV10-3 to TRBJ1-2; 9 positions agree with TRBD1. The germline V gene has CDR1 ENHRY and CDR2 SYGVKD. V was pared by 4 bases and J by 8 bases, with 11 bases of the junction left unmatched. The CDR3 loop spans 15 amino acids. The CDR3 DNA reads TGTGCCATCAGTGCCCGGGACAGGGAGTCGGTGGGCTACACCTTC. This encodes CAISARDRESVGYTF.

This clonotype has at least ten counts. The CDR3 spells CSVGRGFSTDTQYF. Here the CDR3 DNA reads TGCAGCGTCGGCAGGGGATTTAGCACAGATACGCAGTATTTT. The rearrangement links TRBV29-1 to TRBJ2-3; D possibly corresponds to TRBD1 (6 bases). CDR1 SQVTM and CDR2 ANQGSEA come from the germline V gene. Trimming stripped 6 bases from V and 0 bases from J, with 13 bases between. This CDR3 has 14 residues.

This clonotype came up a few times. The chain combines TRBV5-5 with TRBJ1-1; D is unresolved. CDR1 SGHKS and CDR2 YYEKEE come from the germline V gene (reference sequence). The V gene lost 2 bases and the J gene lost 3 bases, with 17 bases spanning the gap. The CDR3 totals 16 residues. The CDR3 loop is CASSFALGGQHTEAFF. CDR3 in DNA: TGTGCCAGCAGCTTTGCCTTGGGCGGCCAACACACTGAAGCTTTCTTT.

The DNA of the CDR3 is TGTGCCAGCAGCGGGACAGGGATTAGCTCTGGGGCCAACGTCCTGACTTTC. Protein product: CASSGTGISSGANVLTF. The V and J genes are TRBV12-3 or TRBV12-4 and TRBJ2-6; 9 bases line up with TRBD1. The junction had 6 bases not matched to a gene; V was cut back by 6 bases and J by 0 bases. This CDR3 spans 17 amino acids.

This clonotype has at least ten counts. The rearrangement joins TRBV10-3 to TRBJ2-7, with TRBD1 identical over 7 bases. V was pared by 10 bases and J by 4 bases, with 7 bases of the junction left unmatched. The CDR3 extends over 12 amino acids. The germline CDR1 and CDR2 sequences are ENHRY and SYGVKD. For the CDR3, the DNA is TGTGCCAGACCGACAGGGCGGTACGAGCAGTACGTC. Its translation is CARPTGRYEQYV.

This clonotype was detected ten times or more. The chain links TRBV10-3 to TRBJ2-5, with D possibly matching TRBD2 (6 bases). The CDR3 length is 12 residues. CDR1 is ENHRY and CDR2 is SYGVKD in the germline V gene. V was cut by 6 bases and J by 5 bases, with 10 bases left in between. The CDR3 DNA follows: TGTGCCATCAGCGAAGGAGGGGAGACCCAGTACTTC. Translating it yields CAISEGGETQYF.

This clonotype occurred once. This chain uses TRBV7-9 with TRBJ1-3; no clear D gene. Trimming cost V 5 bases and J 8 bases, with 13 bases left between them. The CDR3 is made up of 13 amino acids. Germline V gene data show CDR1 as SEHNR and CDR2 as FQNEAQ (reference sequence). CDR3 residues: CASSPPTPDTIYF. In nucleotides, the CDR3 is TGTGCCAGCAGCCCTCCTACGCCGGACACCATATATTTT.

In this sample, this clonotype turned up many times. The chain's CDR3 is CSVEGTVSSGANVLTF. For the CDR3, the DNA is TGCAGCGTTGAAGGGACTGTCAGCTCTGGGGCCAACGTCCTGACTTTC. The chain employs TRBV29-1 and TRBJ2-6, with D possibly being TRBD2 (5 bases). This CDR3 has 16 residues. V was cut by 1 base and J by 0 bases, with 10 bases left in between. CDR1 is SQVTM, CDR2 ANQGSEA, per germline. The entire variable domain, with the rest obtained from reference TRBV29-1 and TRBJ2-6, is as follows: SAVISQKPSRDICQRGTSLTIQCQVDSQVTMMFWYRQQPGQSLTLIATANQGSEATYESGFVIDKFPISRPNLTFSTLTVSNMSPEDSSIYLCSVEGTVSSGANVLTFGAGSRLTVL.

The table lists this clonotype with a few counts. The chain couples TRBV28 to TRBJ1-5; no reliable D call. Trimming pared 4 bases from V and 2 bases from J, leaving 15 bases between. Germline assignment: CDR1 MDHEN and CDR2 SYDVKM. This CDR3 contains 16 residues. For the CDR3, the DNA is TGTGCCAGCAGTTCTACCCTTCCTCTCGGCAATCAGCCCCAGCATTTT. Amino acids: CASSSTLPLGNQPQHF.

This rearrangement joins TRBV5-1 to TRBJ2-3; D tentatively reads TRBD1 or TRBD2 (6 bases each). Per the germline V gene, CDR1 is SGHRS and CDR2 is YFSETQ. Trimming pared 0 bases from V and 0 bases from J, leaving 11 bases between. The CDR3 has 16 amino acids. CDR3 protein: CASSLVGGSSTDTQYF. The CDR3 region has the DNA TGCGCCAGCAGCTTGGTGGGGGGCTCCAGCACAGATACGCAGTATTTT.

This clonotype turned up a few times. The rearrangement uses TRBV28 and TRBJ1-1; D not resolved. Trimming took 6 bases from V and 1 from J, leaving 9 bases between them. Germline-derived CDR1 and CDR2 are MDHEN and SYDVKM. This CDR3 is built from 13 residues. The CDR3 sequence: CASSQGKNTEAFF. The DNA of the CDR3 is TGTGCCAGCAGCCAAGGAAAGAACACTGAAGCTTTCTTT.

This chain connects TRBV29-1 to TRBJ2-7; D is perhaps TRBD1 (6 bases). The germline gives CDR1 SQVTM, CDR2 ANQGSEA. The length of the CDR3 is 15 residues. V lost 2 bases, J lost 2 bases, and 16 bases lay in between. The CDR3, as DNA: TGCAGCGTTGAAATTACACAGGGAAGACCCTACGAGCAGTACTTC. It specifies CSVEITQGRPYEQYF.

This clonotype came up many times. The CDR3 loop reads CASRVGGEAFF. CDR3 bases: TGTGCCAGCAGAGTCGGGGGTGAAGCTTTCTTT. The rearrangement uses TRBV7-9 and TRBJ1-1; TRBD1 might be the D (5 bases). V lost 6 bases and J lost 7, with 9 bases in between. Germline V gives CDR1 SEHNR, CDR2 FQNEAQ (reference sequence). The CDR3 spans 11 residues.

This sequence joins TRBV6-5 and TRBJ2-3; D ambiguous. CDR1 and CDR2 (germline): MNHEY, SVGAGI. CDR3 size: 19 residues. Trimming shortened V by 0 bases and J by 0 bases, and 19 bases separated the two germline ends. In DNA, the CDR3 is TGTGCCAGCAGTTACTCCACCCCCCGTGCCAGGCATAGCACAGATACGCAGTATTTT. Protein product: CASSYSTPRARHSTDTQYF.